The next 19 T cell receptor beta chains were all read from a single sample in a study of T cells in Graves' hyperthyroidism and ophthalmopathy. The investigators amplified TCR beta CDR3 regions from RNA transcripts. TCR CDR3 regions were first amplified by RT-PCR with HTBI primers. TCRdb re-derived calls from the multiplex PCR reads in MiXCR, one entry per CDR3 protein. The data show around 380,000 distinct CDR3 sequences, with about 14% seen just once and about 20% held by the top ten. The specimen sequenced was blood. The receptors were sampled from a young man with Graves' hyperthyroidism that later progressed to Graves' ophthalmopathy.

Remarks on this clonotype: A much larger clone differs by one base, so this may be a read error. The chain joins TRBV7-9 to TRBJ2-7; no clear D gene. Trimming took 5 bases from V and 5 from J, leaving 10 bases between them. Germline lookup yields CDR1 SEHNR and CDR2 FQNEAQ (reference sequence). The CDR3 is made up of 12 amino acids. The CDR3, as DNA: TGTGCCAGCAGCCCCACGGCCCACGAGCAGTACTTC. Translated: CASSPTAHEQYF.

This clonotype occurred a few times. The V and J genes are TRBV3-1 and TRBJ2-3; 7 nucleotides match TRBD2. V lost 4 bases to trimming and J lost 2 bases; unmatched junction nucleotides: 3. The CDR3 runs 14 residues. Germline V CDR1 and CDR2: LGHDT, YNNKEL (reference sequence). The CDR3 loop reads CASSPWDYTDTQYF. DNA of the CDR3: TGTGCCAGCAGCCCGTGGGACTACACAGATACGCAGTATTTT.

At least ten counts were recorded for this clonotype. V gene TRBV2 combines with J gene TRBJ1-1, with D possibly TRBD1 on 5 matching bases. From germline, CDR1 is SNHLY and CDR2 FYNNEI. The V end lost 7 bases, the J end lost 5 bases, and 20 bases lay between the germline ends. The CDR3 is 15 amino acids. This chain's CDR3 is CASTTRTEGKTEAFF. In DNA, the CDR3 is TGTGCCAGCACGACCCGGACGGAGGGGAAGACTGAAGCTTTCTTT.

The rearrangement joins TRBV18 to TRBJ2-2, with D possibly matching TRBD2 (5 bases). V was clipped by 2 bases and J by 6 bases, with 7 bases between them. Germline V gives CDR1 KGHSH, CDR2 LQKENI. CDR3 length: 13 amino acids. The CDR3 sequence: CASSPSGSGELFF. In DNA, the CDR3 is TGTGCCAGCTCACCATCGGGGTCCGGGGAGCTGTTTTTT.

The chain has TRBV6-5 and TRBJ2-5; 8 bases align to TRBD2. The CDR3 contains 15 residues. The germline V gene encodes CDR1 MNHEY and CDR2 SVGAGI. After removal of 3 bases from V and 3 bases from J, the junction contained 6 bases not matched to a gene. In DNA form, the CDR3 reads TGTGCCAGCAGTTATTGGCGGGGGGAGGAAGAGACCCAGTACTTC. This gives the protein CASSYWRGEEETQYF.

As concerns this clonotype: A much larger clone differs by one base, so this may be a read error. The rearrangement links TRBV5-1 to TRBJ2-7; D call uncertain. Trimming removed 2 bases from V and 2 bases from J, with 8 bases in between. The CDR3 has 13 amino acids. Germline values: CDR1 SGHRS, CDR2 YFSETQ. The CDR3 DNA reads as TGCGCCAGCAGCTTTTCGGTAGCCTACGAGCAGTACTTC. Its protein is CASSFSVAYEQYF.

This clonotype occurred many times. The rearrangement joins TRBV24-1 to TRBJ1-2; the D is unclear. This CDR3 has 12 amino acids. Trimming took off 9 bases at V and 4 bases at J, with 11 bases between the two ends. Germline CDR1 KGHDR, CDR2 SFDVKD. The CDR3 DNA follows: TGTGCCACCCCAGGAGTCTCCTATGGCTACACCTTC. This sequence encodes CATPGVSYGYTF.

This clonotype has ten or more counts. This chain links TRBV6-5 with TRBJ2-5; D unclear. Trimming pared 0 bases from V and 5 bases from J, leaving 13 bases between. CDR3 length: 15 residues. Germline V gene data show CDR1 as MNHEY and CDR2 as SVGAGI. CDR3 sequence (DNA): TGTGCCAGCAGTTACTCAGACACAGCTACGGAGACCCAGTACTTC. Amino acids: CASSYSDTATETQYF.

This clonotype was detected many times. The CDR3 spells CASSQDVGRNEKLFF. CDR3 sequence (DNA): TGTGCCAGCAGCCAAGATGTCGGAAGGAATGAAAAACTGTTTTTT. This sequence joins TRBV14 and TRBJ1-4; D gene ambiguous. CDR3 length: 15 residues. Germline CDR1 is SGHDN and CDR2 is FVKESK. V lost 0 bases and J 5 bases, leaving 10 bases between the germline ends.

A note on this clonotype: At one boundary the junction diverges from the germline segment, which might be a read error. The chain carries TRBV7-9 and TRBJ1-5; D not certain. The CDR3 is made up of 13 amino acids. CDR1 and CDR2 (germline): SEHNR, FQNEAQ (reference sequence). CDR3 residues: CANSFEGNQPQHF. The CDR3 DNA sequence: TGTGCCAACAGCTTTGAGGGCAATCAGCCCCAGCATTTT.

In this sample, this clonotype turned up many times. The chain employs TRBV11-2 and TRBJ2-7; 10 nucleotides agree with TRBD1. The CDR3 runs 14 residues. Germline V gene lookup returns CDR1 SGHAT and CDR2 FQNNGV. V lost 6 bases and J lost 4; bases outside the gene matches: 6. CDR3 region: CASRYGTGVYEQYF. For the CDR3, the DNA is TGTGCCAGCAGGTACGGGACAGGGGTGTACGAGCAGTACTTC.

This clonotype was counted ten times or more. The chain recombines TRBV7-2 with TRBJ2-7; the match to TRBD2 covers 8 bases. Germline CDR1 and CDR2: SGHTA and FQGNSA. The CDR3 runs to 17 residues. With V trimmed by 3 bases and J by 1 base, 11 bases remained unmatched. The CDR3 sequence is CASSFAQGGGQSYEQYF. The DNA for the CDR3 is TGTGCCAGCAGCTTCGCCCAAGGCGGGGGGCAATCCTACGAGCAGTACTTC.

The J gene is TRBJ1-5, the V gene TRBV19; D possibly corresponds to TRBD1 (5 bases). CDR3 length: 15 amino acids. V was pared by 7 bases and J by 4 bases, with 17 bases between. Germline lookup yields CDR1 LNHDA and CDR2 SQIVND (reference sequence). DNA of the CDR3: TGTGCCAGTAACCCCGATACAGGACTTAATCAGCCCCAGCATTTT. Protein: CASNPDTGLNQPQHF. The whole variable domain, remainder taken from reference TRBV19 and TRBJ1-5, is DGGITQSPKYLFRKEGQNVTLSCEQNLNHDAMYWYRQDPGQGLRLIYYSQIVNDFQKGDIAEGYSVSREKKESFPLTVTSAQKNPTAFYLCASNPDTGLNQPQHFGDGTRLSIL.

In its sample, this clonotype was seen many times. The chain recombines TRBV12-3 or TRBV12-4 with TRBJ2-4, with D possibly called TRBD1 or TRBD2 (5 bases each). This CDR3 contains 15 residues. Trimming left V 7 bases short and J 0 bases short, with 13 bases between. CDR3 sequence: CASTLGDLAKNIQYF. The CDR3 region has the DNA TGTGCCAGCACCCTCGGGGACCTAGCCAAAAACATTCAGTACTTC.

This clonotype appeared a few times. The DNA for the CDR3 is TGTGCCAGCAGCCCAGACACAGGCTACTATGGCTACACCTTC. It codes for CASSPDTGYYGYTF. The chain combines TRBV7-9 with TRBJ1-2; tentatively, D is TRBD1 (5 bases). The CDR3 loop spans 14 amino acids. Germline V gene lookup returns CDR1 SEHNR and CDR2 FQNEAQ (reference sequence). Deletions cut 5 bases from V and 3 bases from J, with 13 bases between.

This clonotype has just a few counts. CDR3 sequence reads: CASSADWTPEAFF. The CDR3 DNA reads TGTGCCAGCAGCGCGGACTGGACGCCTGAAGCTTTCTTT. The chain combines TRBV9 with TRBJ1-1, with D unresolved. The CDR3 spans 13 residues. Germline CDR1 reads SGDLS; CDR2 reads YYNGEE. Trimming removed 3 bases at V and 6 bases at J, with 12 bases between.

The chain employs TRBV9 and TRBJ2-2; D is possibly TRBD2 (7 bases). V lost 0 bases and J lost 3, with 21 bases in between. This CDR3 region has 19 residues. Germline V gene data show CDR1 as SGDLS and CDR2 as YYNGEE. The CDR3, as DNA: TGTGCCAGCAGCGTAGTGGAAGCTGGGGGGGGCTTCGACACCGGGGAGCTGTTTTTT. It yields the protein CASSVVEAGGGFDTGELFF.

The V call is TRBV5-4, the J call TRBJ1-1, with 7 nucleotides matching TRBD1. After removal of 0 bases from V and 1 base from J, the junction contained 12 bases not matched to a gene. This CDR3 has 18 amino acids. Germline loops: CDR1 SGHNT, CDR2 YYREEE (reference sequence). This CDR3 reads CASSLGAGGNTRNTEAFF. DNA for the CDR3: TGTGCCAGCAGCTTGGGGGCAGGGGGAAACACCCGGAACACTGAAGCTTTCTTT.

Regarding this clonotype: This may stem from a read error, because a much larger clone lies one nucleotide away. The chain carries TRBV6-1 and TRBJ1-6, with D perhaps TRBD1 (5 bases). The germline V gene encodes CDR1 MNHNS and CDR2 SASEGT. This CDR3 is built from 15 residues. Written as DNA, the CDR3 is TGTGGCAGCAGTGAAGGGCAGGGCCACTATTCACCCCTCCACTTT. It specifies CGSSEGQGHYSPLHF.